The clone carrying this T cell receptor beta chain was picked up many times. The data belong to a study of T cells in Graves' hyperthyroidism and ophthalmopathy. It was RNA transcripts that yielded the amplified TCR beta CDR3 regions. RT-PCR in the first round (using the HTBI primer set) targeted the TCR CDR3. MiXCR, run by TCRdb on the multiplex PCR reads, gives a single entry per CDR3 protein. The data contain 130,000 or so distinct CDR3 sequences, 22% of them singletons. Each diagnosis drew on symptoms, thyroxine, TRAb, thyroid ultrasound and orbital computed tomography findings. Germline V gene lookup returns CDR1 SGHRS and CDR2 YFSETQ. This CDR3 spans 13 amino acids. V dropped 2 bases and J dropped 4 bases, with 8 bases sitting between them.

This sequence was found in a woman aged 45 to 65 with Graves' hyperthyroidism that later progressed to Graves' ophthalmopathy. Sequencing was performed on blood. The chain employs TRBV5-1 and TRBJ2-3, with D uncertain. CDR3 protein: CASSLPPADTQYF. The CDR3 region has the DNA TGCGCCAGCAGCTTACCACCGGCAGATACGCAGTATTTT.